This T cell receptor (beta chain) is drawn from a study of T-cell reconstitution after alpha-beta-depleted transplantation in children. This sample's TCRbeta library carried unique molecular identifier barcodes. TCRdb fed the PCR reads into MiXCR, producing one record per CDR3 protein. The sample holds 440,000 or so distinct CDR3 sequences, approximately 11% seen once. The CDR3 loop spans 16 amino acids. J was trimmed by 6 bases and V by 3 bases; bases with no gene match: 12. The germline gives CDR1 SGHRS, CDR2 YFSETQ. This clonotype appeared a few times. This sequence joins TRBV5-1 and TRBJ1-5, with TRBD1 matching over 7 bases. This TCR derives from a human donor who donated a stem cell graft to a child with acute myeloid leukemia. The starting material was PBMCs from the stem cell graft donor, obtained from the stem cell graft. The CDR3 loop reads CASSSGEGGTGQPQHF. CDR3 nucleotides: TGCGCCAGCAGCTCCGGTGAAGGGGGCACGGGTCAGCCCCAGCATTTT.